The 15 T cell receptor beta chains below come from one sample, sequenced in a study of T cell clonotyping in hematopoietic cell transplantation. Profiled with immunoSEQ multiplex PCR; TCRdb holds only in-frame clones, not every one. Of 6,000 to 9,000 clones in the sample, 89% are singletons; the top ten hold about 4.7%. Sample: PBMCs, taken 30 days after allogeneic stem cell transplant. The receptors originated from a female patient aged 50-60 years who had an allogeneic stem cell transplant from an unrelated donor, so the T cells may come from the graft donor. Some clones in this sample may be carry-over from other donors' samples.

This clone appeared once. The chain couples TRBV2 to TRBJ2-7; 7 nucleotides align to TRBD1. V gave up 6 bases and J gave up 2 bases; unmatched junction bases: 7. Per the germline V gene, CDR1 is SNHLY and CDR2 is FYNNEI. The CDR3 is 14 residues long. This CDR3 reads CASSPHRGAYEQYF. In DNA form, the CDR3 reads TGTGCCAGCAGCCCCCACAGGGGAGCCTACGAGCAGTACTTC.

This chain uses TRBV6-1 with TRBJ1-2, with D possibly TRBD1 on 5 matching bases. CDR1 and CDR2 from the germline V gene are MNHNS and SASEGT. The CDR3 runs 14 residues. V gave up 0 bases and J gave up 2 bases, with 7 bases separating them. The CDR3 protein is CASSEAGGNYGYTF. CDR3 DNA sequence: TGTGCCAGCAGTGAAGCGGGGGGAAACTATGGCTACACCTTC.

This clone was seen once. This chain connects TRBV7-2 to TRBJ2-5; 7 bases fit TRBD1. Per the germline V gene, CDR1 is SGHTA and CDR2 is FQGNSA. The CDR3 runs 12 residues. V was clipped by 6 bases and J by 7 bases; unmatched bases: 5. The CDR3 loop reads CASSLQGVTQYF. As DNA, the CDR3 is TGTGCCAGCAGTCTCCAGGGGGTGACCCAGTACTTC.

CDR3 coding DNA: TGTGCCAGTAGGGAAGAAGGGGGATCTCAGCCCCAGCATTTT. Its translation: CASREEGGSQPQHF. This sequence joins TRBV19 and TRBJ1-5; TRBD1 is a possible D gene (6 bases). V lost 6 bases and J lost 6, with 15 bases in between. CDR3 length: 14 amino acids. Germline V gene data show CDR1 as LNHDA and CDR2 as SQIVND (reference sequence).

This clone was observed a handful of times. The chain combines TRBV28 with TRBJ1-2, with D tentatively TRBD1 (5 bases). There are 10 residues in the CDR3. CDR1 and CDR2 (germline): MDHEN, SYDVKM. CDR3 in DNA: TGTGGTACCCAGGGCTATGGCTACACCTTC. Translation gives CGTQGYGYTF.

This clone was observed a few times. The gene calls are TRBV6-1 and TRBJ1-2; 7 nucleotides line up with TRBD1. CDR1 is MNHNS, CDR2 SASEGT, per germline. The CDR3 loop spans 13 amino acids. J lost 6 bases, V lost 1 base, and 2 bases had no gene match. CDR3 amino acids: CASSEGTGDGYTF. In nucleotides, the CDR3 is TGTGCCAGCAGTGAAGGGACAGGAGATGGCTACACCTTC.

The CDR3 sequence is CASSDPAGPPYEQYF. In DNA form, the CDR3 reads TGTGCCAGCAGTGATCCCGCAGGACCACCCTACGAGCAGTACTTC. The gene calls are TRBV2 and TRBJ2-7; D uncertain. Germline V lookup: CDR1 SNHLY, CDR2 FYNNEI. Trimming shortened V by 3 bases and J by 2 bases, and 14 bases separated the two germline ends. The CDR3 sequence is 15 residues long.

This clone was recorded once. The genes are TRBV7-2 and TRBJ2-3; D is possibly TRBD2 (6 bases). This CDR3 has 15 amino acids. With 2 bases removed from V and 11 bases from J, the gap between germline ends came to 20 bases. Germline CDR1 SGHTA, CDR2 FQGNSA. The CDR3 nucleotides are TGTGCCAGCAGCTTATGGTGGGCTAGCGCGGTGGTGCAGTATTTT. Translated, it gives CASSLWWASAVVQYF. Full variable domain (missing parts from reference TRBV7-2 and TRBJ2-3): GAGVSQSPSNKVTEKGKDVELRCDPISGHTALYWYRQSLGQGLEFLIYFQGNSAPDKSGLPSDRFSAERTGGSVSTLTIQRTQQEDSAVYLCASSLWWASAVVQYFGPGTRLTVL.

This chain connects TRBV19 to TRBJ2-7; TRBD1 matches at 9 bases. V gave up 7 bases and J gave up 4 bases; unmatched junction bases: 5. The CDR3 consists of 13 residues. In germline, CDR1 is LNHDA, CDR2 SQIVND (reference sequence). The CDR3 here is CASKGTGSYEQYF. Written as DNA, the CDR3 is TGTGCCAGTAAGGGGACAGGGTCTTACGAGCAGTACTTC.

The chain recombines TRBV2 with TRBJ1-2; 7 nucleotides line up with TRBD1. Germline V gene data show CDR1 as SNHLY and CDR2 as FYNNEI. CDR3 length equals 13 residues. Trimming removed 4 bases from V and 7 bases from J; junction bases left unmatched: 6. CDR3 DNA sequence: TGTGCCAGCAGTGTCCGACAGGGAGGTGGCTACACCTTC. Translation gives CASSVRQGGGYTF.

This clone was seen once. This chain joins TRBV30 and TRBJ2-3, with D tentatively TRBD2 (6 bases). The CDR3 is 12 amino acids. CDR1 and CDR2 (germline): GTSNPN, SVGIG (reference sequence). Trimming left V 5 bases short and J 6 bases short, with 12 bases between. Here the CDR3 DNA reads TGTGCCTGGGACAACGCGGGGGATACGCAGTATTTT. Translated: CAWDNAGDTQYF.

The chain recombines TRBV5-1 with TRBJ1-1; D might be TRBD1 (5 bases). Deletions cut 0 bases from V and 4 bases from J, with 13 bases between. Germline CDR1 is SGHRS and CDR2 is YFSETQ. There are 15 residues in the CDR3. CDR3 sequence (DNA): TGCGCCAGCAGCTTGGCAGCGAGCCAGGGCACTGAAGCTTTCTTT. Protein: CASSLAASQGTEAFF.

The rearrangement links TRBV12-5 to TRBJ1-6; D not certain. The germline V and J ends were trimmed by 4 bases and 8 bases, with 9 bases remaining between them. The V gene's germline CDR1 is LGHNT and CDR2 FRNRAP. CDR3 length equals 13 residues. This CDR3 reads CASGSAGYSPLHF. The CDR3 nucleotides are TGTGCTAGTGGTTCGGCAGGCTATTCACCCCTCCACTTT.

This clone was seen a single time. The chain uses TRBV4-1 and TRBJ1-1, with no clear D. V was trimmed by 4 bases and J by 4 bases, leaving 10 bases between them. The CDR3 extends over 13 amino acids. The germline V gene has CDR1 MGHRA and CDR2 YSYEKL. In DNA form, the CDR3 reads TGCGCCAGCAGCCCCGAATGGGGCACTGAAGCTTTCTTT. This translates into CASSPEWGTEAFF.

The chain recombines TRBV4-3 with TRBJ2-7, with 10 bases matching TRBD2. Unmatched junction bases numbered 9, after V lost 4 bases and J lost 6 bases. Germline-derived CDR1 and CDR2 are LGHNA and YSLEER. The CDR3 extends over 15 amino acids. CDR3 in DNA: TGCGCCAGCAGCCGTACTAGCGGGGTGGGACGCGAGCAGTACTTC. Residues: CASSRTSGVGREQYF.